These 17 T cell receptor beta chains share one sample of origin, sequenced in a study of molecular identifiers for immune sequencing clone quantification. TCRdb redid the calling of the PCR reads with MiXCR, one entry per CDR3 protein. The profile covers about 320,000 distinct CDR3 sequences, with over 20% appearing a single time and approximately 0.8% taken by the ten largest. Sequenced sample: naive CD8+ T cells from blood, with Jurkat cell RNA spiked in. The subset: FACS-sorted CD8+CD4-CCR7+CD45RA+ naive T cells. These receptors came from a human donor in good health. Some libraries in this study had Jurkat cell RNA spiked in.

With respect to this clonotype: Possible read error: a much larger clone is one base away. V and J are TRBV19 and TRBJ2-7; no firm D call. This CDR3 is built from 14 residues. Germline V gives CDR1 LNHDA, CDR2 SQIVND (reference sequence). DNA for the CDR3: TGTGCCAGTGGTATTTCCCAGCCATCCTACGAGCAGTACTTC. Its translation is CASGISQPSYEQYF.

Comment on this clonotype: This could be a read error, since a much larger clone is one nucleotide away. This chain uses TRBV6-1 with TRBJ2-3, with 7 bases matching TRBD1. Germline CDR1 reads MNHNS; CDR2 reads SASEGT. Trimming removed 11 bases from V and 3 bases from J; junction bases left unmatched: 8. The CDR3 spans 13 residues. The CDR3 sequence is CAARTGVTDTQYF. Written as DNA, the CDR3 is TGTGCCGCACGAACAGGGGTGACAGATACGCAGTATTTT.

On this clonotype itself: Relative to the germline gene, one junction end is altered; a read error may explain this. The chain recombines TRBV25-1 with TRBJ2-7, with TRBD2 matching over 12 bases. The CDR3 runs 14 residues. Germline assignment: CDR1 MGHDK and CDR2 SYGVNS. The CDR3 sequence: CAGSLAGGTYEQYF. The DNA of the CDR3 is TGTGCCGGCAGTCTAGCGGGAGGGACCTACGAGCAGTACTTC.

V is TRBV4-1 and J is TRBJ2-1; TRBD2 matches at 12 bases. V trimming: 4 bases; J trimming: 7 bases; junction bases outside the gene matches: 2. The CDR3 extends over 14 amino acids. Germline CDR1 reads MGHRA; CDR2 reads YSYEKL. CDR3 sequence reads: CASSPSGGANEQFF. As DNA, the CDR3 is TGCGCCAGCAGCCCTAGCGGGGGGGCAAATGAGCAGTTCTTC.

This clonotype was observed a few times. The chain recombines TRBV6-2 or TRBV6-3 with TRBJ1-2, with TRBD1 matching 10 bases. The CDR3 sequence is 15 residues long. Per the germline V gene, CDR1 is MNHEY and CDR2 is SVGEGT. V dropped 5 bases and J dropped 7; count of bases not matched to a gene: 10. DNA for the CDR3: TGTGCCAGCAGTACCCGGGACAGGGGTTTAGGTGGCTACACCTTC. As protein: CASSTRDRGLGGYTF.

Many counts were recorded for this clonotype. The genes are TRBV24-1 and TRBJ2-2; weak D call: TRBD2 (5 bases). This CDR3 contains 14 residues. The V gene's germline CDR1 is KGHDR and CDR2 SFDVKD. V gave up 9 bases and J gave up 4 bases, with 14 bases separating them. CDR3 region: CATGGLMGTGELFF. CDR3 nucleotide sequence: TGTGCCACCGGAGGCCTTATGGGCACCGGGGAGCTGTTTTTT.

In this sample, this clonotype turned up a few times. The chain employs TRBV11-2 and TRBJ2-7; 11 bases line up with TRBD1. The CDR3 is 16 amino acids. Losses at the gene ends were 5 bases for V and 2 bases for J; bases not matched to a gene: 8. Germline V CDR1 and CDR2: SGHAT, FQNNGV. The CDR3, as DNA: TGTGCCAGCAGCCCCCAGGGGGGACAGGGGGCCTACGAGCAGTACTTC. Translation gives CASSPQGGQGAYEQYF. The full variable domain, in which reference TRBV11-2 and TRBJ2-7 provide the parts outside the CDR3, is EAGVAQSPRYKIIEKRQSVAFWCNPISGHATLYWYQQILGQGPKLLIQFQNNGVVDDSQLPKDRFSAERLKGVDSTLKIQPAKLEDSAVYLCASSPQGGQGAYEQYFGPGTRLTVT.

The table lists this clonotype with many counts. The J gene is TRBJ2-3, the V gene TRBV7-9; D remains ambiguous. The V and J ends lost 3 bases and 6 bases respectively, with 7 bases between them. Germline assignment: CDR1 SEHNR and CDR2 FQNEAQ (reference sequence). The CDR3 extends over 12 amino acids. The CDR3 DNA is TGTGCCAGCAGCTTGGACGCCGATACGCAGTATTTT. Translation: CASSLDADTQYF.

Many counts were recorded for this clonotype. The rearrangement joins TRBV14 to TRBJ2-7; D is uncertain. CDR1 is SGHDN, CDR2 FVKESK, per germline. This CDR3 has 14 amino acids. V lost 1 base and J 4 bases, leaving 11 bases between the germline ends. CDR3 in amino acids: CASSQGEVVYEQYF. DNA of the CDR3: TGTGCCAGCAGCCAAGGCGAGGTGGTTTACGAGCAGTACTTC.

Ten or more counts support this clonotype. The chain combines TRBV29-1 with TRBJ2-5; the D is unclear. Trimming shortened V by 5 bases and J by 0 bases, and 10 bases separated the two germline ends. The CDR3 has 13 amino acids. Germline V CDR1 and CDR2: SQVTM, ANQGSEA. CDR3 coding DNA: TGCAGCGTTCAGCCGGAGAACCAAGAGACCCAGTACTTC. Amino acids: CSVQPENQETQYF.

A few counts support this clonotype. A junction boundary mismatches the germline segment, possibly from a read error. This chain uses TRBV7-2 with TRBJ1-1; 7 bases agree with TRBD1. The CDR3 loop spans 15 amino acids. Germline CDR1 and CDR2: SGHTA and FQGNSA. The CDR3 loop is CASTEWEGAGTVAFF. CDR3 sequence (DNA): TGTGCCAGCACCGAATGGGAGGGGGCCGGCACTGTAGCTTTCTTT. The complete variable domain, with remaining parts taken from reference TRBV7-2 and TRBJ1-1, reads GAGVSQSPSNKVTEKGKDVELRCDPISGHTALYWYRQSLGQGLEFLIYFQGNSAPDKSGLPSDRFSAERTGGSVSTLTIQRTQQEDSAVYLCASTEWEGAGTVAFFGQGTRLTVV.

In this sample, this clonotype turned up many times. The V call is TRBV20-1, the J call TRBJ2-7; 7 nucleotides line up with TRBD1. V trimming: 6 bases; J trimming: 3 bases; junction bases outside the gene matches: 11. The CDR3 consists of 14 residues. Germline V gives CDR1 DFQATT, CDR2 SNEGSKA (reference sequence). The CDR3 region is CSAPTGLPGYEQYF. The DNA of the CDR3 is TGCAGTGCACCGACAGGGTTGCCGGGCTACGAGCAGTACTTC.

This clonotype has at least ten counts. V usage is TRBV2 and J usage is TRBJ1-4; no reliable D call. Trimming took 7 bases from V and 0 from J, leaving 9 bases between them. CDR3 length equals 14 residues. Germline lookup yields CDR1 SNHLY and CDR2 FYNNEI. The CDR3 region has the DNA TGTGCCAGCAATAAACCCGCAACTAATGAAAAACTGTTTTTT. It codes for CASNKPATNEKLFF.

The chain links TRBV20-1 to TRBJ2-7, with unresolved D. The V and J ends lost 5 bases and 0 bases respectively, with 2 bases between them. This CDR3 comprises 10 residues. In germline, CDR1 is DFQATT, CDR2 SNEGSKA (reference sequence). CDR3 coding DNA: TGCAGTGCTCCCTCCTACGAGCAGTACTTC. Protein: CSAPSYEQYF.

This chain uses TRBV27 with TRBJ2-3; 10 nucleotides agree with TRBD2. Germline CDR1 is MNHEY and CDR2 is SMNVEV (reference sequence). Unmatched junction bases numbered 24, after V lost 2 bases and J lost 7 bases. This CDR3 spans 21 amino acids. The CDR3 sequence is CASSLNRERSGRATPPNTQYF. The CDR3 nucleotides are TGTGCCAGCAGTTTAAACAGGGAGAGGAGCGGGAGGGCCACCCCCCCGAATACGCAGTATTTT.

At least ten counts were recorded for this clonotype. The chain employs TRBV27 and TRBJ2-5; 7 bases agree with TRBD2. CDR1 is MNHEY and CDR2 is SMNVEV in the germline V gene (reference sequence). The CDR3 is 16 residues long. With V trimmed by 2 bases and J by 5 bases, 11 bases remained unmatched. CDR3: CASSLIPGGAAETQYF. CDR3 nucleotides: TGTGCCAGCAGTTTAATCCCGGGGGGTGCCGCGGAGACCCAGTACTTC.

This clonotype was picked up many times. V gene TRBV7-2 combines with J gene TRBJ2-3; D is uncertain. This CDR3 spans 12 amino acids. Germline assignment: CDR1 SGHTA and CDR2 FQGNSA. V dropped 8 bases and J dropped 6 bases, with 12 bases sitting between them. The DNA of the CDR3 is TGTGCCAGCTATTGGGGAACCGATACGCAGTATTTT. The encoded protein is CASYWGTDTQYF.